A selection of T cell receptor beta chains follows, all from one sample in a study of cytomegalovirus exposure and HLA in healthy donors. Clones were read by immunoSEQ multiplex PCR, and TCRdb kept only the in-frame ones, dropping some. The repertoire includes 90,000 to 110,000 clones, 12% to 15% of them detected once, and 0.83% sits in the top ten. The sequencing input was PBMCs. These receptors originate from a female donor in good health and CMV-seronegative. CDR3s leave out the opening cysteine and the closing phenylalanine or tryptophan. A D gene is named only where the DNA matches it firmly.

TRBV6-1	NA	ASSEPGLVNTEAF
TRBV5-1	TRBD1	ASSRTTGTGSYSSGNTIY
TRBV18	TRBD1	ASSPPFGTEKSEQY
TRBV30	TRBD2	AWSVGLVLSWTQY
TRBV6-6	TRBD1	ASSYTWTGRDEQF
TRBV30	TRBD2	AWSLGAGLYEQY
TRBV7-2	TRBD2	ASSLDTSGLQETQY
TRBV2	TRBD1	ASTEGQPRGYT
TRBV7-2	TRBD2	ASSTRLAGERDTQY
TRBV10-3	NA	AISDSYEQY
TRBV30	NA	AWSVSGTKYEQY
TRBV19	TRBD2	ASTRTSGGAGDTQY
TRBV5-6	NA	ASSVSRGLTGELF
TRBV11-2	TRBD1	ASSAYEGQTNTEAF
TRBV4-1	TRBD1	ASSTGVRDGYT
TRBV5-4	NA	ASSSRDTPYQETQY
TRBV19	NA	ASCAYVRDTTY
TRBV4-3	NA	ASSQDLGTFNTEAF
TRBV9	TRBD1	ASSVETGGMNEQF
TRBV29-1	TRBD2	SGLFRGSSYNEQF
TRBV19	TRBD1	ASSITPSGGLNNQPQH